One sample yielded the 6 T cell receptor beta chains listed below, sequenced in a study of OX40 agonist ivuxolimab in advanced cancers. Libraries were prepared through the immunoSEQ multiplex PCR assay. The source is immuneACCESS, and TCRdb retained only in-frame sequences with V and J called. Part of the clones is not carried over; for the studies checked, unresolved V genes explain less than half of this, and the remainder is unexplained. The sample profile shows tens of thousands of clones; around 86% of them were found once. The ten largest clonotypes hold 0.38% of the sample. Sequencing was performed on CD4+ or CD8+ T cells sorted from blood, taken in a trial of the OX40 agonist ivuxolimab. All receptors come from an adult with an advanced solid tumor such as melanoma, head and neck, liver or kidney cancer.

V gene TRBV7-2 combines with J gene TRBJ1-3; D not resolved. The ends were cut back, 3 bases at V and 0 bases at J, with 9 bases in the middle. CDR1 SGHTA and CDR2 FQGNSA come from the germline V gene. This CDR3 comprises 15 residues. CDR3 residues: CASSFGPDSGNTIYF. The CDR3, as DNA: TGTGCCAGCAGCTTTGGACCGGACTCTGGAAACACCATATATTTT.

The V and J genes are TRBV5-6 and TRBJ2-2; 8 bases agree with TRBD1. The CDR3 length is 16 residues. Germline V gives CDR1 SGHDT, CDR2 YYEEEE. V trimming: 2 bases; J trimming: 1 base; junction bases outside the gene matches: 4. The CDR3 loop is CASSFGTGGNTGELFF. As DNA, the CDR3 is TGTGCCAGCAGCTTCGGGACAGGTGGGAACACCGGGGAGCTGTTTTTT.

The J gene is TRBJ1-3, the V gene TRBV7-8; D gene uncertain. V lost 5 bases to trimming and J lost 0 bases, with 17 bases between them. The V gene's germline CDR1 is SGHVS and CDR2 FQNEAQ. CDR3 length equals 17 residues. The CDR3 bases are TGTGCCAGCAGCCTATATCCAGACTCGAGCTCTGGAAACACCATATATTTT. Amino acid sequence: CASSLYPDSSSGNTIYF.

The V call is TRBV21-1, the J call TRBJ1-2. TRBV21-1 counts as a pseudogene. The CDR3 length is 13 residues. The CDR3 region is CASSWSINYGYTF. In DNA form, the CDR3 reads TGTGCCAGCAGCTGGAGCATTAACTATGGCTACACCTTC.

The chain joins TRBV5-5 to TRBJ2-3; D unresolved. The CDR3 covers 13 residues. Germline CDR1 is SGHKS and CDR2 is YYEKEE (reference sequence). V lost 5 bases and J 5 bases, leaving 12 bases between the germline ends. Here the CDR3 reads CASRPTSGDTQYF. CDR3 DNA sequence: TGTGCCAGCAGGCCGACGAGTGGAGATACGCAGTATTTT.

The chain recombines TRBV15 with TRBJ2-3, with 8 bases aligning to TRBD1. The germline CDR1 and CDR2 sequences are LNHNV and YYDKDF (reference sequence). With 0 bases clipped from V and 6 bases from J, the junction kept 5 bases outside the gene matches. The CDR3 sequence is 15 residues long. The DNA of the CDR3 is TGTGCCACCAGCAGAGAAACAGGGGGGACGGATACGCAGTATTTT. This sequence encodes CATSRETGGTDTQYF.